These T cell receptor beta chains were read from a single sample in a study of a mutant IDH1 vaccine in newly diagnosed glioma. Repertoires were generated with immunoSEQ multiplex PCR, while TCRdb's copy carries only in-frame clones and drops some. The sample holds about 69,000 clones, about 86% seen once. Source: PBMCs, taken from a glioma patient treated with radiotherapy, temozolomide or both. The receptors were sampled from a man aged 25-40 years with glioma. Each CDR3 is given with its conserved first and last residue. Each record gives: CDR3 length, V gene, clone size, J gene, D gene, CDR3 DNA, CDR3 protein. A D gene is named only where the DNA matches it firmly. Size tells how often a clone was seen (once, few, many) or the class of an expanded clone, and some rows leave it out.

16,TRBV4-2,NA,TRBJ1-4,NA,TGTGCCAGCAGCCAAGAGGGGGGGCAAAGGAACGAAAAACTGTTTTTT,CASSQEGGQRNEKLFF
14,TRBV9,NA,TRBJ2-2,NA,TGTGCCAGCAGCGTTTTAACGAACACCGGGGAGCTGTTTTTT,CASSVLTNTGELFF
12,TRBV28,NA,TRBJ1-2,NA,TGTGCCAGCAGTTTATTCAGGGGCGGCTACACCTTC,CASSLFRGGYTF
14,TRBV6-5,NA,TRBJ1-1,NA,TGTGCCAGCAGTTACGGCCAGGGAGACACTGAAGCTTTCTTT,CASSYGQGDTEAFF
16,TRBV27,NA,TRBJ2-2,TRBD2,TGTGCCAGTTCTCCTTACAGCGGGGGGCGGGGCGGGGAGCTGTTTTTT,CASSPYSGGRGGELFF
14,TRBV25-1,few,TRBJ1-6,NA,TGTGCCAGCAGTGCCTTCGGGTTATTGTCACCCCTCCACTTT,CASSAFGLLSPLHF
14,TRBV19,NA,TRBJ1-1,TRBD1,TGTGCCAGTAGTAGACAGGGGATAGGCACTGAAGCTTTCTTT,CASSRQGIGTEAFF
15,TRBV19,NA,TRBJ2-3,NA,TGTGCCAGTAAAGTCGCGACCACCGCCTCAGATACGCAGTATTTT,CASKVATTASDTQYF
11,TRBV6-1,NA,TRBJ1-5,NA,TGTGCCAGCAGTGAACTCCAGCCCCAGCATTTT,CASSELQPQHF
20,TRBV15,NA,TRBJ1-5,TRBD1,TGTGCCACCAGCGACGACCGCCCGGTAGCGGGACAGGGAGATCGTCAGCCCCAGCATTTT,CATSDDRPVAGQGDRQPQHF
14,TRBV30,NA,TRBJ1-6,TRBD1,TGTGCCTGGAGTAAGGGACAGGGAAATTCACCCCTCCACTTT,CAWSKGQGNSPLHF
14,TRBV6-7,NA,TRBJ1-5,TRBD1,TGTGCCAGCAGGGACAGGGAAAGCAATCAGCCCCAGCATTTT,CASRDRESNQPQHF
14,TRBV5-1,few,TRBJ1-6,NA,TGCGCCAGCAGCTTGGGTAGGGACAATTCACCCCTCCACTTT,CASSLGRDNSPLHF
13,TRBV11-2,NA,TRBJ2-1,NA,TGTGCCAGCAGTCGGACCAGGGGAGGTGAGCAGTTCTTC,CASSRTRGGEQFF
17,TRBV10-3,NA,TRBJ1-2,NA,TGTGCCATCCATGATGTCGACAGATCTATTACTAACTATGGCTACACCTTC,CAIHDVDRSITNYGYTF
18,TRBV7-9,NA,TRBJ1-2,TRBD1,TGTGCCAGCAGTTCGCCGGGACAGGGAAGAGGGCTTAGCTATGGCTACACCTTC,CASSSPGQGRGLSYGYTF
13,TRBV28,NA,TRBJ1-5,NA,TGTGCCAGCAGAGAAGCTGATCCCAATCTCCTGCATTTT,CASREADPNLLHF
16,TRBV4-1,NA,TRBJ1-2,TRBD1,TGTGCCAGCAGCCAGATGGGGGCAGGGGGGAACCAGGGCTACACCTTC,CASSQMGAGGNQGYTF
14,TRBV6-4,NA,TRBJ2-2,NA,TGTGCCAGCAGTGCCTTAGTGGGTACCGGGGAGCTGTTTTTT,CASSALVGTGELFF
16,TRBV11-2,NA,TRBJ1-3,NA,TGTGCCAGCAGCTTAGTTTTCGGAGTTGGGGAGGAGACCATATATTTT,CASSLVFGVGEETIYF
12,TRBV6-1,NA,TRBJ2-7,NA,TGTGCCAGCAGCAGGGTCGACTACGAGCAGTACTTC,CASSRVDYEQYF
12,TRBV19,NA,TRBJ2-2,NA,TGTGCCAGTAGTATAGGGGTAAGGGAGCTGTTTTTT,CASSIGVRELFF
15,TRBV11-2,NA,TRBJ2-4,NA,TGTGCCAGCAGCTTAAGTCTCGCGGCCCAAAACATTCAGTACTTC,CASSLSLAAQNIQYF
15,TRBV7-2,NA,TRBJ2-1,NA,TGTGCCAGCAGCCTTATGGGGGGAAGTTACAATGAGCAGTTCTTC,CASSLMGGSYNEQFF
14,TRBV27,NA,TRBJ1-2,NA,TGTGCCAGCAGTCCCCGGGGCAGGGTCTATGGCTACACCTTC,CASSPRGRVYGYTF
14,TRBV5-6,NA,TRBJ2-7,NA,TGTGCCAGCAGCCAGGGGCCGGACTCCTACGAGCAGTACTTC,CASSQGPDSYEQYF
14,TRBV29-1,NA,TRBJ1-1,NA,TGCAGCGTTGCGAGGGGTTTCAGGAACACTGAAGCTTTCTTT,CSVARGFRNTEAFF
16,TRBV10-3,NA,TRBJ1-1,NA,TGTGCCATCAGTGAACATGTGGGGCAAGGGAACACTGAAGCTTTCTTT,CAISEHVGQGNTEAFF
18,TRBV19,NA,TRBJ1-1,TRBD1,TGTGCCAGTAGTATCGCTAACTACAGGGGAGGGCGGAACACTGAAGCTTTCTTT,CASSIANYRGGRNTEAFF
17,TRBV9,NA,TRBJ2-3,NA,TGTGCCAGCAGCGTAGAAGGGACGGAGATAGGTACAGATACGCAGTATTTT,CASSVEGTEIGTDTQYF
16,TRBV6-5,NA,TRBJ2-7,NA,TGTGCCAGCAGTTACTCAGGGTTTTCAAGCTCCTACGAGCAGTACTTC,CASSYSGFSSSYEQYF
16,TRBV6-5,NA,TRBJ1-1,NA,TGTGCCAGCAGTTACTCGCCAGGGAGTATGAACACTGAAGCTTTCTTT,CASSYSPGSMNTEAFF
12,TRBV6-1,NA,TRBJ1-4,NA,TGTGCCACCGACAGGCTTTTTGAAAAACTGTTTTTT,CATDRLFEKLFF
10,TRBV29-1,few,TRBJ2-3,TRBD2,TGCAGCGTTGGGGACTACACGCAGTATTTT,CSVGDYTQYF
16,TRBV13,NA,TRBJ1-6,TRBD1,TGTGCCAGCAGGTCGGGACGGAGGGGGCATAATTCACCCCTCCACTTT,CASRSGRRGHNSPLHF
15,TRBV6-1,NA,TRBJ2-7,NA,TGTGCCAGCAGAGAAAGGACCCAGAGCTCCTACGAGCAGTACTTC,CASRERTQSSYEQYF
13,TRBV4-2,NA,TRBJ2-1,NA,TGTGCCAGCAGCCAAGATCCGCGGAATGAGCAGTTCTTC,CASSQDPRNEQFF